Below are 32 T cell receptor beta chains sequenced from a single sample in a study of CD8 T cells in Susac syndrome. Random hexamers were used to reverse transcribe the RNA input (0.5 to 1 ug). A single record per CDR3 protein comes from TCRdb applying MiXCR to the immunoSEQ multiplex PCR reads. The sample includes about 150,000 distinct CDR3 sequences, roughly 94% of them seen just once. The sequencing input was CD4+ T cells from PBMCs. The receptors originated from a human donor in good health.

For the CDR3, the DNA is TGTGCCAGCAGCGTAGGGACTAGCGTGAGCACAGATACGCAGTATTTT. Translation: CASSVGTSVSTDTQYF. The genes are TRBV9 and TRBJ2-3; 9 bases map to TRBD2. The junction had 2 bases not matched to a gene; V was cut back by 0 bases and J by 0 bases. Germline lookup yields CDR1 SGDLS and CDR2 YYNGEE. CDR3 length: 16 residues.

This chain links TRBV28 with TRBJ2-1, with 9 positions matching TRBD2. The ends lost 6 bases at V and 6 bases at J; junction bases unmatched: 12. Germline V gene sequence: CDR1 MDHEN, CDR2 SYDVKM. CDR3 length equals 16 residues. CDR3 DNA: TGTGCCAGCAGATACAATCCGGGACTAGCTCCCAATGAGCAGTTCTTC. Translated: CASRYNPGLAPNEQFF.

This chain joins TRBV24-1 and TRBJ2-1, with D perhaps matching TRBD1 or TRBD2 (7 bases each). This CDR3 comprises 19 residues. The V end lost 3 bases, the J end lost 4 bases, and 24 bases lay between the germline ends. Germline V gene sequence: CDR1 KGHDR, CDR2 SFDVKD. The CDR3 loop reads CATSDPAGGDPHAYNEQFF. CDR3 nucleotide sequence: TGTGCCACCAGTGATCCCGCAGGGGGGGATCCCCACGCTTACAATGAGCAGTTCTTC.

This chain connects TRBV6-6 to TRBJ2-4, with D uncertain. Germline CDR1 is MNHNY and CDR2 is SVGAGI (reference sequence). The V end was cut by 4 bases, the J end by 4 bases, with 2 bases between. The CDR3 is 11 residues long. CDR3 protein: CASSLKNIQYF. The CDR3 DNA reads TGTGCCAGCAGTTTGAAAAACATTCAGTACTTC.

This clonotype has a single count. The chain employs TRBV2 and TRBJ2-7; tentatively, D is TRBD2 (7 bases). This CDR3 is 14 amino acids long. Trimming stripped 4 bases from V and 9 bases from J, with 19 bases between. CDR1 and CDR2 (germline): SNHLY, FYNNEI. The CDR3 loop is CASSAEGTRGVQYF. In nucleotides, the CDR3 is TGTGCCAGCAGTGCGGAGGGGACACGGGGGGTGCAGTACTTC.

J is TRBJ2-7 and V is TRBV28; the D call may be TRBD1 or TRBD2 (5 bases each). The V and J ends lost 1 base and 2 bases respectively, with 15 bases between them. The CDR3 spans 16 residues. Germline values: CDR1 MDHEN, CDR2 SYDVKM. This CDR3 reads CASSLYRGASPYEQYF. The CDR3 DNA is TGTGCCAGCAGTTTATACCGGGGCGCTTCCCCCTACGAGCAGTACTTC. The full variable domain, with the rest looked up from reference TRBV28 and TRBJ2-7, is DVKVTQSSRYLVKRTGEKVFLECVQDMDHENMFWYRQDPGLGLRLIYFSYDVKMKEKGDIPEGYSVSREKKERFSLILESASTNQTSMYLCASSLYRGASPYEQYFGPGTRLTVT.

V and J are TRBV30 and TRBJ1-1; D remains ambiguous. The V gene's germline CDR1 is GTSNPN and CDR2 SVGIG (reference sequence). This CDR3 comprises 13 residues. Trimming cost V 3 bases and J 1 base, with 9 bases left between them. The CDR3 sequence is CAWSRPRNTEAFF. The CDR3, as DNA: TGTGCCTGGAGCAGACCCCGGAACACTGAAGCTTTCTTT.

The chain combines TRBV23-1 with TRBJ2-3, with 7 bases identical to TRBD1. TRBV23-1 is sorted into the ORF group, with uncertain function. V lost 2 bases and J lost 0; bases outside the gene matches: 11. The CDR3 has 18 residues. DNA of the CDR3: TGCGCCAGCAGTCAAACGGACGGGACAGTCTCTAGCACAGATACGCAGTATTTT. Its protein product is CASSQTDGTVSSTDTQYF.

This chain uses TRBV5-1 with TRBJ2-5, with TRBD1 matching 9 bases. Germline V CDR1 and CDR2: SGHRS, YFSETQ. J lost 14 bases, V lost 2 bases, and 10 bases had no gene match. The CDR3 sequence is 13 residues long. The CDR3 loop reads CASSLIRDRVLYF. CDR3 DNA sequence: TGCGCCAGCAGCTTAATCCGGGACAGGGTATTATACTTC. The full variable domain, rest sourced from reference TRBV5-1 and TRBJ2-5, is KAGVTQTPRYLIKTRGQQVTLSCSPISGHRSVSWYQQTPGQGLQFLFEYFSETQRNKGNFPGRFSGRQFSNSRSEMNVSTLELGDSALYLCASSLIRDRVLYFGPGTRLLVL.

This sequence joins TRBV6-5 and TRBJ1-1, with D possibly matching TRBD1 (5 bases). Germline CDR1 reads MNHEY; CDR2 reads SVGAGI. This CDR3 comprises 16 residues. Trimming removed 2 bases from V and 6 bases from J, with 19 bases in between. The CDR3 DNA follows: TGTGCCAGCAGTTACGGAAATTCCCCGACAGTACCTGAAGCTTTCTTT. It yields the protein CASSYGNSPTVPEAFF.

The CDR3 coding sequence is TGTGCCAGCAGTGAAAGGACAGGGGGCAACTACGAGCAGTACTTC. Protein: CASSERTGGNYEQYF. V gene TRBV2 combines with J gene TRBJ2-7; TRBD1 matches at 11 bases. Per germline, CDR1 SNHLY and CDR2 FYNNEI. V lost 2 bases to trimming and J lost 3 bases; unmatched junction nucleotides: 3. The CDR3 spans 15 residues.

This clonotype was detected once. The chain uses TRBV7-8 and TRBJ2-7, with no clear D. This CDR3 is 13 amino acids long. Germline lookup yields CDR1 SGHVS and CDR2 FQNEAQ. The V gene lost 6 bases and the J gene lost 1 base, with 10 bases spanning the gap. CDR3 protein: CASRPRWSYEQYF. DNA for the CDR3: TGTGCCAGCAGACCTAGGTGGTCCTACGAGCAGTACTTC.

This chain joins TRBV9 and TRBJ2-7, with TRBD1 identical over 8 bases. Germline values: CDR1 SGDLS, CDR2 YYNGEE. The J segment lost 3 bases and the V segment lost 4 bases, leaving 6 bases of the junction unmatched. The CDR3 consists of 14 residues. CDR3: CASSPRQGNYEQYF. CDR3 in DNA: TGTGCCAGCAGCCCCCGACAGGGGAACTACGAGCAGTACTTC.

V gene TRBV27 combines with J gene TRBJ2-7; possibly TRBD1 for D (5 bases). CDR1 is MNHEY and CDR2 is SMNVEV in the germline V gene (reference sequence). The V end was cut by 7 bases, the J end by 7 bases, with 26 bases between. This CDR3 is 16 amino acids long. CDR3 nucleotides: TGTGCCAGCAAGGCCCTAGGGCTGCAGGGCCCTTGGGAGCAGTACTTC. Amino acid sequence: CASKALGLQGPWEQYF.

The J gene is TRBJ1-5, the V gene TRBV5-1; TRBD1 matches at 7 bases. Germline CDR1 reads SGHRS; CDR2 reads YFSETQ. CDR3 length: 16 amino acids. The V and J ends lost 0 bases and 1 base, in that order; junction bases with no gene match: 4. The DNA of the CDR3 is TGCGCCAGCAGCTTGGGAACAGGGGTAAGCAATCAGCCCCAGCATTTT. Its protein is CASSLGTGVSNQPQHF.

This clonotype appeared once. The CDR3 DNA sequence: TGTGCCTGGAGTGTACAGGGGCTGGAGACCCAGTACTTC. This translates into CAWSVQGLETQYF. J is TRBJ2-5 and V is TRBV30; the match to TRBD1 covers 7 bases. The CDR3 consists of 13 residues. Germline CDR1 and CDR2: GTSNPN and SVGIG (reference sequence). Losses at the gene ends were 0 bases for V and 5 bases for J; bases not matched to a gene: 3. Full variable domain (remainder filled in from reference TRBV30 and TRBJ2-5): SQTIHQWPATLVQPVGSPLSLECTVEGTSNPNLYWYRQAAGRGLQLLFYSVGIGQISSEVPQNLSASRPQDRQFILSSKKLLLSDSGFYLCAWSVQGLETQYFGPGTRLLVL.

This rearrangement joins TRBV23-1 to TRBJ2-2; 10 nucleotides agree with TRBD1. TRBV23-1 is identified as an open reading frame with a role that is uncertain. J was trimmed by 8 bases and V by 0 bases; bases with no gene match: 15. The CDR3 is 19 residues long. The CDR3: CASSQSNVGQGVPGGELFF. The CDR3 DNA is TGCGCCAGCAGTCAATCAAATGTAGGACAGGGGGTGCCAGGAGGGGAGCTGTTTTTT.

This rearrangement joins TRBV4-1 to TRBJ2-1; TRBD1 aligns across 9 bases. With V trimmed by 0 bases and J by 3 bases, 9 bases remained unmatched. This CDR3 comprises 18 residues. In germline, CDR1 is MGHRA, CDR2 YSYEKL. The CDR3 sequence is CASSQEPDETGGYNEQFF. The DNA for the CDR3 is TGCGCCAGCAGCCAAGAACCGGATGAGACAGGGGGCTACAATGAGCAGTTCTTC.

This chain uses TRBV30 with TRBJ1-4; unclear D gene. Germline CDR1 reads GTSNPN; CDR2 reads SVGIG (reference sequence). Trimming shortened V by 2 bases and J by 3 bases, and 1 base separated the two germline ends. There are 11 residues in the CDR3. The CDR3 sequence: CAWSPNEKLFF. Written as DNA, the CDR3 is TGTGCCTGGAGTCCTAATGAAAAACTGTTTTTT.

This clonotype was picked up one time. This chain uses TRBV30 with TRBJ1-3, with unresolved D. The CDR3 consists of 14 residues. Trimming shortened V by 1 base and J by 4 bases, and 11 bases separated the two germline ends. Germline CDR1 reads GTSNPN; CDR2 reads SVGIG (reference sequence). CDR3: CAWSALGLGNTIYF. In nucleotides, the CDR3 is TGTGCCTGGAGTGCTCTGGGTTTGGGAAACACCATATATTTT. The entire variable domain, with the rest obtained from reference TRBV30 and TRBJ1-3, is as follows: SQTIHQWPATLVQPVGSPLSLECTVEGTSNPNLYWYRQAAGRGLQLLFYSVGIGQISSEVPQNLSASRPQDRQFILSSKKLLLSDSGFYLCAWSALGLGNTIYFGEGSWLTVV.

CDR3 residues: CSARGASGSSVNEQFF. DNA for the CDR3: TGCAGTGCTAGAGGGGCTAGCGGGAGTTCTGTCAATGAGCAGTTCTTC. The chain is built from TRBV20-1 and TRBJ2-1; 10 positions agree with TRBD2. Trimming cost V 1 base and J 6 bases; bases outside gene matches: 9. This CDR3 has 16 residues. From germline, CDR1 is DFQATT and CDR2 SNEGSKA (reference sequence).

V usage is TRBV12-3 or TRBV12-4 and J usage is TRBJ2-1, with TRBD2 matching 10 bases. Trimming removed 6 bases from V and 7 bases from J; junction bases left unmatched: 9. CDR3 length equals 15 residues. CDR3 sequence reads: CASSPGVAGGNEQFF. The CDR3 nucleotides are TGTGCCAGCAGCCCCGGGGTAGCGGGAGGTAATGAGCAGTTCTTC.

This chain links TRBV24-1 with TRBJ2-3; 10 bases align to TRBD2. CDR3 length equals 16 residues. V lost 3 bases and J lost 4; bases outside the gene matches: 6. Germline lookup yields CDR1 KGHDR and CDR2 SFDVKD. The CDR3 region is CATSDPVAGGPDTQYF. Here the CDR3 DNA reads TGTGCCACCAGTGATCCTGTAGCGGGAGGCCCAGATACGCAGTATTTT.

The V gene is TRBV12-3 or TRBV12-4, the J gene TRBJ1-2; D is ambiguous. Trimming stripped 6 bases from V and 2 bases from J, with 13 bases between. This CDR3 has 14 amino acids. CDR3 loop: CASRRGAGNYGYTF. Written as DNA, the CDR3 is TGTGCCAGCAGGCGCGGCGCGGGAAACTATGGCTACACCTTC.

In DNA, the CDR3 is TGTGCCAGCAGTGAATCAGCTTTTAGGGCTAGGAGTCGAGAGACCCAGTACTTC. It specifies CASSESAFRARSRETQYF. This chain connects TRBV25-1 to TRBJ2-5; D is undetermined. Trimming took 1 base from V and 4 from J, leaving 22 bases between them. From germline, CDR1 is MGHDK and CDR2 SYGVNS. The CDR3 consists of 18 residues.

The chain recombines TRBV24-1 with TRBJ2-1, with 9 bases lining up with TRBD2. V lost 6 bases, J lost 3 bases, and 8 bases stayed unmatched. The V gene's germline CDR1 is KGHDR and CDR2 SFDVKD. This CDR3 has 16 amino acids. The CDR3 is CATSKGLAGIYNEQFF. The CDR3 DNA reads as TGTGCCACCAGTAAAGGGCTAGCGGGAATCTACAATGAGCAGTTCTTC.

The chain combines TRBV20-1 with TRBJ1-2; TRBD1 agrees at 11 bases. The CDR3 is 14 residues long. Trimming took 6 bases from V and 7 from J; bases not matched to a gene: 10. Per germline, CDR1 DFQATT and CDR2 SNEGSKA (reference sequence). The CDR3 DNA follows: TGCAGTGCCGCCACCCCCGGGACAGGGGGTGGCTACACCTTC. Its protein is CSAATPGTGGGYTF.

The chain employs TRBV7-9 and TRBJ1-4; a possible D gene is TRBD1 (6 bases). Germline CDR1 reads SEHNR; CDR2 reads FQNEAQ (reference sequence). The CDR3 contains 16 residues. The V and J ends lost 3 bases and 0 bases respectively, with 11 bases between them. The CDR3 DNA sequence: TGTGCCAGCAGCTTCCGGGGGCTAACAACTAATGAAAAACTGTTTTTT. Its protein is CASSFRGLTTNEKLFF.

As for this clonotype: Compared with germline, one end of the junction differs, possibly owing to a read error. CDR3 residues: CASSLSPAAYNEQFF. CDR3 bases: TGTGCTAGCAGCTTGTCCCCCGCGGCCTACAATGAGCAGTTCTTC. The rearrangement uses TRBV7-7 and TRBJ2-1; no reliable D call. Germline V CDR1 and CDR2: SSHAT, FNYEAQ (reference sequence). CDR3 length: 15 amino acids. The variable domain in full, completed from reference TRBV7-7 and TRBJ2-1, reads GAGVSQSPRYKVTKRGQDVTLRCDPISSHATLYWYQQALGQGPEFLTYFNYEAQPDKSGLPSDRFSAERPEGSISTLTIQRTEQRDSAMYRCASSLSPAAYNEQFFGPGTRLTVL.

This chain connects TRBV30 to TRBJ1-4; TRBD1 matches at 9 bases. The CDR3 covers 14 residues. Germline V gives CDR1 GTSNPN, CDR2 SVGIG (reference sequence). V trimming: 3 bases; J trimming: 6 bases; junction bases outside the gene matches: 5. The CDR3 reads CAWRDRGRDEKLFF. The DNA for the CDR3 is TGTGCCTGGAGGGACAGGGGACGGGATGAAAAACTGTTTTTT.

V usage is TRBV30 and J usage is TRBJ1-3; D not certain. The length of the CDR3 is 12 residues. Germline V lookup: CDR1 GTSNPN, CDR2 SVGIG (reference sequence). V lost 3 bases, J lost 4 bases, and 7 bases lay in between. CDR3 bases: TGTGCCTGGAGGCTTAGAGGAAACACCATATATTTT. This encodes CAWRLRGNTIYF.

The CDR3 region is CASSPTPLAYEQYF. The CDR3 DNA follows: TGTGCCAGCAGCCCCACCCCACTAGCGTACGAGCAGTACTTC. The chain joins TRBV9 to TRBJ2-7, with TRBD2 matching over 7 bases. There are 14 residues in the CDR3. CDR1 is SGDLS and CDR2 is YYNGEE in the germline V gene. Trimming at V came to 4 bases and at J to 4 bases, leaving 8 bases not matched to a gene.